A single T cell receptor (beta chain) is shown here with its context. The data belong to a study of T-cell memory formation after mild COVID-19. MiXCR, applied by TCRdb to the 5' RACE reads, yields one record per CDR3 protein. The table lists 470,000 or so distinct CDR3 sequences, 15% to 20% of them singletons. Material for sequencing was PBMCs or a T cell subset sorted from them (not recorded which). This sequence originates from an adult woman who had mild COVID-19 (a few samples of this study predate the infection). Cell type and time point are not known.

The CDR3 DNA reads TGTGCCAGCTCACCACTCGGGATGACGGCCAAAAACATTCAGTACTTC. Amino acids: CASSPLGMTAKNIQYF. The rearrangement joins TRBV18 to TRBJ2-4, with a possible D match to TRBD2 (5 bases). CDR3 length: 16 residues. Per germline, CDR1 KGHSH and CDR2 LQKENI. Trimming removed 1 base at V and 1 base at J, with 11 bases between.